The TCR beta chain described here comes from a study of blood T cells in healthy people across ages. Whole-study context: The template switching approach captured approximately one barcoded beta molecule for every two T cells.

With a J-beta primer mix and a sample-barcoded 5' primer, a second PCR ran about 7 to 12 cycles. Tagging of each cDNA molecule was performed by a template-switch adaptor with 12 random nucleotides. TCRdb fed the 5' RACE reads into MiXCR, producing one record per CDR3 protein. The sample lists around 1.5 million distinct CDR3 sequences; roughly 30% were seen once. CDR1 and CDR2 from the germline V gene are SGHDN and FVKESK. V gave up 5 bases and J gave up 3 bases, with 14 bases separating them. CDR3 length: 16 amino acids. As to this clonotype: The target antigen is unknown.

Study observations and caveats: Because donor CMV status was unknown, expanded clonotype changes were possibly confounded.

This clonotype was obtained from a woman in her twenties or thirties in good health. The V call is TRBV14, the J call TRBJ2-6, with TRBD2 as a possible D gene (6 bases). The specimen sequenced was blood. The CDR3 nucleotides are TGTGCCAGCAGCGGGCGACTAGTTTATGGGGCCAACGTCCTGACTTTC. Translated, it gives CASSGRLVYGANVLTF. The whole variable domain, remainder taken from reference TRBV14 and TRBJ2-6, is EAGVTQFPSHSVIEKGQTVTLRCDPISGHDNLYWYRRVMGKEIKFLLHFVKESKQDESGMPNNRFLAERTGGTYSTLKVQPAELEDSGVYFCASSGRLVYGANVLTFGAGSRLTVL.